This TCR beta chain was identified during a study of T cells after yellow fever vaccination. Overall study results and limits: Post-booster reappearance was seen for most primary-vaccination clones (around 96% CD4, 85% to 90% CD8).

Per germline, CDR1 SGHTA and CDR2 FQGNSA. The CDR3 runs to 10 residues. Trimming cost V 5 bases and J 10 bases, with 8 bases left between them. As to this clonotype: Its cognate antigen is unknown.

MiXCR, run by TCRdb on the 5' RACE reads, gives a single entry per CDR3 protein. The repertoire includes some 390,000 distinct CDR3 sequences, 18% of them detected once, and over 15% sits in the top ten. This sequence joins TRBV7-2 and TRBJ1-1; D is uncertain. Here the sequenced sample was PBMCs, taken before the yellow fever booster vaccination. The sequence was collected from a young man who received the YFV17D yellow fever vaccine. The CDR3 DNA is TGTGCCAGCAGCCTAGGTATAGCTTTCTTT. It translates to CASSLGIAFF.